The source of this T cell receptor (beta chain) is a study of cytomegalovirus exposure and HLA in healthy donors. As regards this clone: Its antigen is unidentified.

Looked up from germline, CDR1 is LNHDA and CDR2 is SQIVND (reference sequence). J was trimmed by 1 base and V by 10 bases; bases with no gene match: 6. The CDR3 sequence is 15 residues long. Study results and limitations: As confirmed in vitro, three CMV-associated chains were specific for CMV antigens. TCR beta chains numbering roughly 150 were designated cytomegalovirus-associated.

Clones were read by immunoSEQ multiplex PCR, and TCRdb kept only the in-frame ones, dropping some. The sample shows roughly 43,000 clones, 80% to 95% of them seen only once. The sequenced sample consisted of PBMCs. This chain joins TRBV19 and TRBJ2-5, with 13 nucleotides matching TRBD2. This clonotype was obtained from a man between 18 and 35 years old in good health and CMV-seronegative. The CDR3 protein is CATKRLAGGQETQYF. CDR3 DNA sequence: TGTGCCACCAAGAGACTAGCGGGGGGCCAAGAGACCCAGTACTTC.